A single sample is the source of the 10 T cell receptor beta chains below, sequenced in a study of HIV-infected patients and healthy controls. Via MiXCR, TCRdb re-called the 5' RACE reads, giving one row per CDR3 protein. This table has almost 65,000 distinct CDR3 sequences, under 25% appearing once. The sequencing sample was made of CD4+ T cells from blood. These receptors were collected from a human donor in good health.

In this sample, this clonotype turned up a few times. V gene TRBV4-1 combines with J gene TRBJ2-5; D possibly corresponds to TRBD2 (5 bases). The CDR3 spans 14 residues. Trimming removed 3 bases from V and 3 bases from J, with 11 bases in between. Germline values: CDR1 MGHRA, CDR2 YSYEKL. As DNA, the CDR3 is TGCGCCAGCAGCCACCCAGAGAGGGAAGAGACCCAGTACTTC. It specifies CASSHPEREETQYF.

This clonotype was seen ten or more times. This chain joins TRBV7-9 and TRBJ2-6; D is possibly TRBD2 (6 bases). Germline values: CDR1 SEHNR, CDR2 FQNEAQ (reference sequence). V lost 7 bases and J 4 bases, leaving 20 bases between the germline ends. CDR3 size: 17 residues. CDR3 DNA sequence: TGTGCCAGCAACCGACTGGTTGCGGGGTCAGGGGCCAACGTCCTGACTTTC. It encodes CASNRLVAGSGANVLTF.

This clonotype appeared many times. V is TRBV6-1 and J is TRBJ2-4, with TRBD2 matching over 10 bases. Germline V gene lookup returns CDR1 MNHNS and CDR2 SASEGT. V shed 1 base and J 0 bases; nucleotides not matched to a gene: 18. The CDR3 sequence is 22 residues long. CDR3 DNA: TGTGCCAGCAGTGAAGGGGCGATTAGGGGGACTAGCGTCTCGCTAGCCAAAAACATTCAGTACTTC. Translated: CASSEGAIRGTSVSLAKNIQYF.

This clonotype was seen at least ten times. V is TRBV12-3 or TRBV12-4 and J is TRBJ2-3, with D perhaps TRBD2 (5 bases). The V end was cut by 6 bases, the J end by 2 bases, with 12 bases between. The CDR3 length is 14 residues. The CDR3: CASSPARVTDTQYF. CDR3 nucleotide sequence: TGTGCCAGCAGCCCTGCGAGGGTCACAGATACGCAGTATTTT.

This clonotype came up a few times. The rearrangement joins TRBV11-2 to TRBJ2-5; 7 bases match TRBD2. The V segment lost 1 base and the J segment 1 base; nucleotides outside the gene matches: 9. Germline V CDR1 and CDR2: SGHAT, FQNNGV. The CDR3 is 17 amino acids. The CDR3 bases are TGTGCCAGCAGCTTAGGTCTGTCGGGAGGAGCCCAAGAGACCCAGTACTTC. As protein: CASSLGLSGGAQETQYF.

The table lists this clonotype with many counts. V usage is TRBV5-5 and J usage is TRBJ1-5; no clear D. Deletions cut 4 bases from V and 5 bases from J, with 22 bases between. CDR1 is SGHKS and CDR2 is YYEKEE in the germline V gene (reference sequence). The length of the CDR3 is 17 residues. CDR3 DNA: TGTGCCAGCAGCCCCTACGTCAGACCAACGTTAGATCAGCCCCAGCATTTT. It is translated as CASSPYVRPTLDQPQHF.

The sample holds many counts of this clonotype. The CDR3 spells CASGFESTEAFF. The CDR3 bases are TGTGCTAGTGGTTTTGAAAGTACTGAAGCTTTCTTT. The genes are TRBV12-5 and TRBJ1-1; D call uncertain. Germline CDR1 LGHNT, CDR2 FRNRAP. V was pared by 3 bases and J by 5 bases, with 7 bases between. The CDR3 loop spans 12 amino acids.

The rearrangement links TRBV7-2 to TRBJ2-3, with 13 bases fitting TRBD2. With 5 bases clipped from V and 1 base from J, the junction kept 9 bases outside the gene matches. The CDR3 length is 18 residues. The germline V gene has CDR1 SGHTA and CDR2 FQGNSA. As DNA, the CDR3 is TGTGCCAGCAGCCCCCGGACTAGCGGGGGCAGACGCACAGATACGCAGTATTTT. Translated: CASSPRTSGGRRTDTQYF.

This clonotype was recorded many times. V is TRBV12-3 or TRBV12-4 and J is TRBJ2-2; 13 nucleotides line up with TRBD2. The junction had 8 bases not matched to a gene; V was cut back by 6 bases and J by 7 bases. The CDR3 runs 16 residues. CDR3 nucleotide sequence: TGTGCCAGCAGCCCAGGACTAGCGGGAGTCGTCGGGGAGCTGTTTTTT. Protein product: CASSPGLAGVVGELFF.

V gene TRBV20-1 combines with J gene TRBJ2-7; D may be TRBD2 (5 bases). V was trimmed by 3 bases and J by 0 bases, leaving 12 bases between them. Germline V lookup: CDR1 DFQATT, CDR2 SNEGSKA (reference sequence). The CDR3 has 14 residues. The CDR3 region has the DNA TGCAGTGCTAGTAGCGCAGGCTACTCCTACGAGCAGTACTTC. Protein sequence: CSASSAGYSYEQYF.